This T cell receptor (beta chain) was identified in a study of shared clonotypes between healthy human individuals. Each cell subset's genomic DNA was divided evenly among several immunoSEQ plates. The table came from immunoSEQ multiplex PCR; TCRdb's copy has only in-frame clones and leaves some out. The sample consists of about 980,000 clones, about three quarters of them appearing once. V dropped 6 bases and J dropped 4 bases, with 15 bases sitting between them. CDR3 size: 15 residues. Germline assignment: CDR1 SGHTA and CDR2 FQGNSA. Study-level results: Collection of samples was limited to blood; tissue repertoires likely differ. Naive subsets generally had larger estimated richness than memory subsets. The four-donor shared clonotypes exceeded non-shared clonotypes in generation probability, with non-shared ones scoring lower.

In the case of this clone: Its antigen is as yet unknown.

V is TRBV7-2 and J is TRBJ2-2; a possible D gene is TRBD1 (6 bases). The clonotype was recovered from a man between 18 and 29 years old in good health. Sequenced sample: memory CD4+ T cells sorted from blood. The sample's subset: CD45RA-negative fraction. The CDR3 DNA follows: TGTGCCAGCAGAACCGGACAGTTTGTCACCGGGGAGCTGTTTTTT. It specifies CASRTGQFVTGELFF.